Reported below is one TCR beta chain. This specimen belongs to a study of CD8+ T cells in alopecia areata. Lesional scalp tissue (obtained by punch biopsy) and peripheral blood were collected from alopecia areata patients. cDNA prepared by RNA extraction and subsequent reverse transcription served as the template for sequencing. This table comes from immunoSEQ multiplex PCR, and its TCRdb copy is limited to in-frame clones, with some not included. Here the sample spans some 100,000 clones, roughly two fifths being singletons. From germline, CDR1 is SGHRS and CDR2 YFSETQ. With 4 bases removed from V and 5 bases from J, the gap between germline ends came to 15 bases. This CDR3 is built from 14 residues.

The gene calls are TRBV5-1 and TRBJ2-5; no firm D call. Sequenced material: CD4+ T cells sorted from blood. The sequence came from a human donor with alopecia areata. CDR3 amino acids: CASSPTHQAETQYF. The CDR3 nucleotides are TGCGCCAGCAGCCCAACCCACCAGGCGGAGACCCAGTACTTC.